This entry lists 18 T cell receptor beta chains sequenced from one sample in a study of T cell repertoires in cytomegalovirus infection. The antigens for these receptors are not known. TCRdb re-derived calls from the reads in MiXCR, one entry per CDR3 protein. The sample contains roughly 500,000 distinct CDR3 sequences, 30% to 40% of which appear only once. The source was cultured PBMCs, collected from culture after CMV antigen stimulation. The receptors were gathered from a human donor in good health (CMV status not recorded). Some clones in this sample may be carry-over from other donors' samples.

Many counts were recorded for this clonotype. This chain links TRBV7-2 with TRBJ2-7; tentative D call: TRBD1 (5 bases). The CDR3 sequence is 13 residues long. V lost 5 bases, J lost 3 bases, and 11 bases lay in between. CDR1 is SGHTA and CDR2 is FQGNSA in the germline V gene. The CDR3 nucleotides are TGTGCCAGCAGCGCCCCAGGGTTCTACGAGCAGTACTTC. This encodes CASSAPGFYEQYF.

Only a few counts were recorded for this clonotype. V usage is TRBV6-2 or TRBV6-3 and J usage is TRBJ2-7; D might be TRBD1 (6 bases). Trimming removed 11 bases at V and 5 bases at J, with 16 bases between. Germline lookup yields CDR1 MNHEY and CDR2 SVGEGT. The CDR3 is 12 residues long. The CDR3 spells CASPGHSHEQYV. DNA for the CDR3: TGTGCCTCACCGGGACACTCACACGAGCAGTACGTC.

The gene calls are TRBV6-2 or TRBV6-3 and TRBJ1-2; TRBD1 aligns across 10 bases. The CDR3 has 17 amino acids. Unmatched junction bases numbered 7, after V lost 2 bases and J lost 1 base. The germline CDR1 and CDR2 sequences are MNHEY and SVGEGT. The CDR3 sequence: CASSYEMGQGNNYGYTF. CDR3 bases: TGTGCCAGCAGTTACGAGATGGGACAGGGGAATAACTATGGCTACACCTTC.

The chain recombines TRBV28 with TRBJ2-1, with 13 bases fitting TRBD2. The V and J ends lost 5 bases and 9 bases, in that order; junction bases with no gene match: 7. The length of the CDR3 is 15 residues. Germline V CDR1 and CDR2: MDHEN, SYDVKM. CDR3 in DNA: TGTGCCAGCAGTACTACTAGCGGGAGGGCCGTTGAGCAGTTCTTC. Its protein is CASSTTSGRAVEQFF.

The V and J genes are TRBV5-1 and TRBJ1-2; D not resolved. The CDR3 contains 13 residues. V was trimmed by 0 bases and J by 7 bases, leaving 10 bases between them. Germline CDR1 reads SGHRS; CDR2 reads YFSETQ. The CDR3 region is CASSLAWRFGYTF. DNA of the CDR3: TGCGCCAGCAGCTTGGCCTGGAGGTTTGGCTACACCTTC.

A few counts support this clonotype. The chain joins TRBV7-2 to TRBJ2-5; TRBD2 is a possible D gene (5 bases). The germline CDR1 and CDR2 sequences are SGHTA and FQGNSA. CDR3 length: 15 residues. Deletions cut 1 base from V and 5 bases from J, with 14 bases between. This chain's CDR3 is CASSLVVLADETQYF. CDR3 bases: TGTGCCAGCAGCTTAGTAGTGCTAGCCGACGAGACCCAGTACTTC.

The chain has TRBV7-2 and TRBJ1-1; D not certain. V lost 7 bases and J 3 bases, leaving 15 bases between the germline ends. Germline V gene data show CDR1 as SGHTA and CDR2 as FQGNSA. The CDR3 loop spans 14 amino acids. The CDR3 sequence is CASNLAGRDTEAFF. CDR3 nucleotide sequence: TGTGCCAGCAACCTGGCAGGTAGGGACACTGAAGCTTTCTTT.

The sample holds a few counts of this clonotype. The genes are TRBV12-3 or TRBV12-4 and TRBJ2-2; no reliable D call. This CDR3 contains 13 residues. V was cut by 3 bases and J by 6 bases, with 8 bases left in between. The CDR3 nucleotides are TGTGCCAGCAGTTTTCAGGTCGCCGGGGAGCTGTTTTTT. Its translation is CASSFQVAGELFF.

This clonotype was seen a handful of times. The gene calls are TRBV12-3 or TRBV12-4 and TRBJ2-3; 8 bases agree with TRBD1. V shed 1 base and J 6 bases; nucleotides not matched to a gene: 0. The CDR3 loop spans 13 amino acids. CDR3 nucleotide sequence: TGTGCCAGCAGTTTAGGGACAGGGGATACGCAGTATTTT. This codes for CASSLGTGDTQYF.

This clonotype showed up just once. J is TRBJ2-1 and V is TRBV27; D is perhaps TRBD2 (6 bases). The V gene lost 4 bases and the J gene lost 9 bases, with 16 bases spanning the gap. The germline CDR1 and CDR2 sequences are MNHEY and SMNVEV (reference sequence). The CDR3 covers 14 residues. The CDR3 sequence: CASSSQSSAGEQFF. CDR3 coding DNA: TGTGCCAGCAGTTCCCAATCTAGCGCGGGTGAGCAGTTCTTC.

This chain connects TRBV5-4 to TRBJ2-7; D call uncertain. The CDR3 has 15 amino acids. Germline lookup yields CDR1 SGHNT and CDR2 YYREEE (reference sequence). V dropped 1 base and J dropped 5 bases, with 16 bases sitting between them. The CDR3 region is CASSLSPERKNEQYF. The CDR3 region has the DNA TGTGCCAGCAGCTTGTCCCCCGAAAGGAAGAACGAGCAGTACTTC. Variable domain in full (rest from reference TRBV5-4 and TRBJ2-7): ETGVTQSPTHLIKTRGQQVTLRCSSQSGHNTVSWYQQALGQGPQFIFQYYREEENGRGNFPPRFSGLQFPNYSSELNVNALELDDSALYLCASSLSPERKNEQYFGPGTRLTVT.

V is TRBV7-8 and J is TRBJ2-7, with 7 nucleotides matching TRBD1. The CDR3 totals 15 residues. The V and J ends lost 2 bases and 0 bases, in that order; junction bases with no gene match: 4. Germline CDR1 SGHVS, CDR2 FQNEAQ. The CDR3 DNA reads TGTGCCAGCAGCTTAAGACAGGGTGTCTCCTACGAGCAGTACGTC. It yields the protein CASSLRQGVSYEQYV.

This clonotype was seen only a few times. CDR3 sequence reads: CASSPPQETQYF. CDR3 bases: TGTGCCAGCTCACCGCCGCAAGAGACCCAGTACTTC. The rearrangement links TRBV18 to TRBJ2-5; no clear D. In germline, CDR1 is KGHSH, CDR2 LQKENI. The germline V and J ends were trimmed by 3 bases and 2 bases, with 4 bases remaining between them. This CDR3 is built from 12 residues. The whole variable domain, filled in from reference TRBV18 and TRBJ2-5, reads NAGVMQNPRHLVRRRGQEARLRCSPMKGHSHVYWYRQLPEEGLKFMVYLQKENIIDESGMPKERFSAEFPKEGPSILRIQQVVRGDSAAYFCASSPPQETQYFGPGTRLLVL.

The V and J genes are TRBV7-8 and TRBJ2-4; 7 positions match TRBD2. V was clipped by 3 bases and J by 8 bases; unmatched bases: 13. This CDR3 region has 16 residues. Germline lookup yields CDR1 SGHVS and CDR2 FQNEAQ. The CDR3 loop reads CASSLGLAGVGDIQYF. The CDR3 DNA reads TGTGCCAGCAGCTTGGGTCTCGCGGGAGTCGGGGACATTCAGTACTTC.

The chain employs TRBV6-5 and TRBJ1-2, with a possible D match to TRBD1 (6 bases). The length of the CDR3 is 17 residues. V lost 0 bases to trimming and J lost 6 bases, with 20 bases between them. The germline CDR1 and CDR2 sequences are MNHEY and SVGAGI. The CDR3, as DNA: TGTGCCAGCAGTTACTCAGGGGCGGAGCCGGGGGCCAATGGCTACACCTTC. This encodes CASSYSGAEPGANGYTF.

The genes are TRBV24-1 and TRBJ2-2, with 11 bases aligning to TRBD2. V lost 3 bases, J lost 7 bases, and 6 bases stayed unmatched. The V gene's germline CDR1 is KGHDR and CDR2 SFDVKD. The CDR3 covers 16 residues. CDR3: CATSDLGLAGDGELFF. CDR3 nucleotides: TGTGCCACCAGTGATCTCGGACTAGCGGGTGACGGGGAGCTGTTTTTT.

The chain links TRBV12-3 or TRBV12-4 to TRBJ2-1, with D hard to call. The CDR3 spans 12 residues. V dropped 3 bases and J dropped 10 bases, with 10 bases sitting between them. In DNA form, the CDR3 reads TGTGCCAGCAGTTTTGGGTTTGGGGAGCAGTTCTTC. Translated, it gives CASSFGFGEQFF.

This chain joins TRBV10-2 and TRBJ2-1; D is perhaps TRBD2 (6 bases). The CDR3 runs to 15 residues. Germline lookup yields CDR1 WSHSY and CDR2 SAAADI. Trimming left V 3 bases short and J 3 bases short, with 12 bases between. This CDR3 is CASSDIQGLYNEQFF. The CDR3 region has the DNA TGCGCCAGCAGTGATATCCAGGGACTCTACAATGAGCAGTTCTTC.